This T cell receptor beta chain was sequenced during a study of cytomegalovirus exposure and HLA in healthy donors. The CDR3 contains 15 residues. CDR1 SEHNR and CDR2 FQNEAQ come from the germline V gene (reference sequence). The ends lost 4 bases at V and 5 bases at J; junction bases unmatched: 4. This clone occurred a few times. Its matching antigen is unknown. Notes on the study in general: V- and J-gene trimming of TCR beta was linked (in a later analysis) to a missense DCLRE1C variant. Presence/absence analyses assumed roughly uniform sequencing depth across donors, which may not hold.

Primers: 60 Vbeta forward and 13 Jbeta reverse. TCRdb's copy holds only in-frame clones and misses some; the assay was immunoSEQ multiplex PCR. The sample consists of roughly 150,000 clones, more than 65% of them appearing once. The material sequenced was PBMCs. The V gene is TRBV7-9, the J gene TRBJ2-5; 13 nucleotides match TRBD2. This receptor was identified in a young man in good health and CMV-seronegative. The chain's CDR3 is CASSSGLAGIETQYF. The CDR3 nucleotides read TGTGCCAGCAGCTCGGGACTAGCGGGGATCGAGACCCAGTACTTC.